This TCR beta chain originates from a study of blood T cell repertoires in COVID-19. As for the study in general: Samples representing acute and convalescent COVID-19 were sourced from the United States, Italy and Spain.

How the authors handled the data: Amplification of reference gene primers provided the estimated nucleated cell counts. Sequencing was performed with immunoSEQ multiplex PCR; in TCRdb, only in-frame clones are kept and a portion is missing. V, J and clone size are taken as reported in that table, and D and trimming were inferred from the DNA itself. The sample includes 85,000 to 100,000 clones, 60% to 85% of them seen just once. CDR1 is KGHSY and CDR2 is FQNENV in the germline V gene. The V end lost 0 bases, the J end lost 5 bases, and 13 bases lay between the germline ends. The CDR3 extends over 15 amino acids.

The specimen was peripheral blood. The rearrangement uses TRBV16 and TRBJ1-1, with D unclear. This TCR derives from an elderly woman with active or convalescent COVID-19. The CDR3, as DNA: TGTGCCAGCAGCCAATCACGGGGAGGTTTAACTGAAGCTTTCTTT. Translation: CASSQSRGGLTEAFF.